This TCR beta chain was sequenced during a study of cytomegalovirus exposure and HLA in healthy donors. General study results and limits: Other equally common chains were less clonally expanded than HLA-associated TCR beta chains, a later analysis showed. A later analysis found most CMV-associated TCR beta chains apparently HLA-restricted. Sequencing had likely introduced a cluster of highly shared sequence variants as an artifact. The study carried out a later analysis of TCR beta sequences. It associated some 17,000 of them with specific HLA alleles at a false discovery rate of 0.05.

PCR used 60 Vbeta primers and 13 Jbeta primers. Libraries were prepared by immunoSEQ multiplex PCR; TCRdb keeps only in-frame clonotypes and omits some of them. The sample holds 55,000 to 75,000 clones, approximately 77% seen once. V lost 1 base to trimming and J lost 5 bases, with 9 bases between them. Germline-derived CDR1 and CDR2 are SGHNT and YYREEE (reference sequence). The CDR3 is 13 amino acids. In this sample, this clone turned up a few times. What it recognizes is unknown. This clonotype was obtained from a woman aged 25-40 years in good health and CMV-seropositive. Sequencing was performed on PBMCs. J is TRBJ1-1 and V is TRBV5-4; tentative D call: TRBD1 (5 bases). The CDR3 loop is CASSLQGGTEAFF. The DNA of the CDR3 is TGTGCCAGCAGCTTGCAGGGAGGGACTGAAGCTTTCTTT.